This entry describes one T cell receptor (beta chain). The data were taken from a study of blood T cell repertoires in COVID-19. Turning to the study itself: T cells, B-cell-depleted T cells, or PBMCs supplied cDNA or gDNA.

This CDR3 contains 13 residues. The V gene lost 10 bases and the J gene lost 7 bases, with 15 bases spanning the gap. CDR1 is SGHNT, CDR2 YYREEE, per germline (reference sequence). Authors' data handling: Amplified reference gene primers provided the basis for estimating nucleated cell counts. Clones were read by immunoSEQ multiplex PCR, and TCRdb kept only the in-frame ones, dropping some. For V, J and clone size, that table is used; D and trimming come from the DNA. This table holds a few hundred thousand clones, 87% found once. The receptor comes from a man between 18 and 29 years old with active or convalescent COVID-19. This rearrangement joins TRBV5-4 to TRBJ1-6, with D tentatively TRBD1 (6 bases). The sample comprised peripheral blood. The CDR3 region is CAYRTALNSPLHF. For the CDR3, the DNA is TGTGCCTACCGGACAGCGCTAAATTCACCCCTCCACTTT.